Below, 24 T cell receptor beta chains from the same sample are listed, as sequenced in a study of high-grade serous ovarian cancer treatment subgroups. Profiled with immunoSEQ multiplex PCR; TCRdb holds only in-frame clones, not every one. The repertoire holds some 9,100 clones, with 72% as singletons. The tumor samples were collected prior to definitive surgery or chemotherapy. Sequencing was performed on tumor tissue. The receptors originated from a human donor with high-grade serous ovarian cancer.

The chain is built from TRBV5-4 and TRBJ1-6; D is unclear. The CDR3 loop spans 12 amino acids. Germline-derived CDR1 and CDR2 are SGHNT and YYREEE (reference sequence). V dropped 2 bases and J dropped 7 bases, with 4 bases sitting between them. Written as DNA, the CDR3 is TGTGCCAGCAGCTTTGGGAATTCACCCCTCCACTTT. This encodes CASSFGNSPLHF. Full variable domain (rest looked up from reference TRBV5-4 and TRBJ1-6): ETGVTQSPTHLIKTRGQQVTLRCSSQSGHNTVSWYQQALGQGPQFIFQYYREEENGRGNFPPRFSGLQFPNYSSELNVNALELDDSALYLCASSFGNSPLHFGNGTRLTVT.

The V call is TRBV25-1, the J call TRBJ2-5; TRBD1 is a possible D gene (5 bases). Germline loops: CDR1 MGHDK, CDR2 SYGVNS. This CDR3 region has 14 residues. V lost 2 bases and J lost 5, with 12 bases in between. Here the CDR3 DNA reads TGTGCCAGCAGTGAACTGGACAAGAAGGAGACCCAGTACTTC. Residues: CASSELDKKETQYF.

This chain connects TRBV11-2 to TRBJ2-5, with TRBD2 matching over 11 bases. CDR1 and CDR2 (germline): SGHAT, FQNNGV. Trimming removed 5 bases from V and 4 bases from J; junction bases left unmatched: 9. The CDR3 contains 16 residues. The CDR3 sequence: CASSRSSGRGGETQYF. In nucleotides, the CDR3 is TGTGCCAGCAGCCGAAGTAGCGGGAGGGGAGGAGAGACCCAGTACTTC.

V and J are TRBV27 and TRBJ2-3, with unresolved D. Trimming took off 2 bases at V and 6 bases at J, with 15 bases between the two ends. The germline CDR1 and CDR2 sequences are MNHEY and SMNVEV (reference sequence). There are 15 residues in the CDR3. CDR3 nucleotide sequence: TGTGCCAGCAGTTTACGACCACCCAAAGGGGATACGCAGTATTTT. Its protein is CASSLRPPKGDTQYF.

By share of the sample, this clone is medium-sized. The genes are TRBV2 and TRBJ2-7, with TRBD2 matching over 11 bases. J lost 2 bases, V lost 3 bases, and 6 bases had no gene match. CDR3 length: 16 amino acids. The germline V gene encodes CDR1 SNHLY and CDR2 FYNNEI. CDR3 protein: CASSEGTSGFTYEQYF. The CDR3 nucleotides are TGTGCCAGCAGTGAGGGGACTAGCGGCTTCACCTACGAGCAGTACTTC. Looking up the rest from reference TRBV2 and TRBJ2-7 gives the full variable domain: EPEVTQTPSHQVTQMGQEVILRCVPISNHLYFYWYRQILGQKVEFLVSFYNNEISEKSEIFDDQFSVERPDGSNFTLKIRSTKLEDSAMYFCASSEGTSGFTYEQYFGPGTRLTVT.

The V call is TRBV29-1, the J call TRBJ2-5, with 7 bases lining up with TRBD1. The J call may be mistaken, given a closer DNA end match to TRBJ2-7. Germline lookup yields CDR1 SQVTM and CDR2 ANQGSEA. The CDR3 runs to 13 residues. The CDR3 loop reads CSVGSDRAYEQYF. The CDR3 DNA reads TGCAGCGTTGGCTCTGACAGGGCCTACGAGCAGTACTTC.

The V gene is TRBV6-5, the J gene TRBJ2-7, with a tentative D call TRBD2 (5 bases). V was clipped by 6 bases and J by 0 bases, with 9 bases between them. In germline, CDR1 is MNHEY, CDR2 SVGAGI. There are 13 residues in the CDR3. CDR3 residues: CASSHGNSYEQYF. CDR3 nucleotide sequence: TGTGCCAGCAGCCACGGGAACTCCTACGAGCAGTACTTC.

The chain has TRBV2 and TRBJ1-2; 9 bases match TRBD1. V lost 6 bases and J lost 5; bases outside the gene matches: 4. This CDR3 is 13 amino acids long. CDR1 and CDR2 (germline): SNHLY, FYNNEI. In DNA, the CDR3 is TGTGCCAGCAGCGTGGGACAGGGATATGGCTACACCTTC. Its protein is CASSVGQGYGYTF. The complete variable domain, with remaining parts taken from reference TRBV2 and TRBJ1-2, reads EPEVTQTPSHQVTQMGQEVILRCVPISNHLYFYWYRQILGQKVEFLVSFYNNEISEKSEIFDDQFSVERPDGSNFTLKIRSTKLEDSAMYFCASSVGQGYGYTFGSGTRLTVV.

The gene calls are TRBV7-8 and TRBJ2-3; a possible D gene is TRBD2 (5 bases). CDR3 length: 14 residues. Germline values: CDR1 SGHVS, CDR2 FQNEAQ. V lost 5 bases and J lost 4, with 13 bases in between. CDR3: CASSLGVASDTQYF. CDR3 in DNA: TGTGCCAGCAGCCTCGGGGTAGCCTCAGATACGCAGTATTTT.

CDR3 sequence: CASSLPPAETQYF. CDR3 in DNA: TGTGCCAGCAGCTTACCCCCGGCAGAGACCCAGTACTTC. The chain uses TRBV11-2 and TRBJ2-5; D not resolved. The V and J ends lost 2 bases and 4 bases respectively, with 8 bases between them. Germline values: CDR1 SGHAT, CDR2 FQNNGV. The CDR3 runs to 13 residues.

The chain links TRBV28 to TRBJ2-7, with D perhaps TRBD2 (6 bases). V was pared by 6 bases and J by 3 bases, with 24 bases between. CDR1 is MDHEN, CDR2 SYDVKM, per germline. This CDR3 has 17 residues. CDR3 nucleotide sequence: TGTGCCAGCAGCCCAGTCCTAAGGCGGACTACTTACTACGAGCAGTACTTC. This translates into CASSPVLRRTTYYEQYF.

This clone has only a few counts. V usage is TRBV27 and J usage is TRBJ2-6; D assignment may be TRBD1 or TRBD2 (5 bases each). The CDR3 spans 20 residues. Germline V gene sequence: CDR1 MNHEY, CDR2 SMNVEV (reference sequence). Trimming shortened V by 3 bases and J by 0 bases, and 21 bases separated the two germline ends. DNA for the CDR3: TGTGCCAGCAGTTTGAGGGGCCAGGCTAAAACGAGCTCTGGGGCCAACGTCCTGACTTTC. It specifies CASSLRGQAKTSSGANVLTF.

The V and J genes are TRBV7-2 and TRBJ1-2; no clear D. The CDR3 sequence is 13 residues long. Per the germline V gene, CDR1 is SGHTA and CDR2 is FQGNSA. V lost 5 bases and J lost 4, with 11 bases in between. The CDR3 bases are TGTGCCAGCAGCGAAGGGTATGGCTATGGCTACACCTTC. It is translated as CASSEGYGYGYTF.

CDR3 nucleotides: TGTGCCAGCAGCTCCCTCCGGGATACGGTGAATGAAAAACTGTTTTTT. Encoded protein: CASSSLRDTVNEKLFF. This chain connects TRBV7-9 to TRBJ1-4; D call uncertain. The CDR3 runs to 16 residues. Per the germline V gene, CDR1 is SEHNR and CDR2 is FQNEAQ (reference sequence). The V end was cut by 4 bases, the J end by 5 bases, with 17 bases between. Looking up the rest from reference TRBV7-9 and TRBJ1-4 gives the full variable domain: DTGVSQNPRHKITKRGQNVTFRCDPISEHNRLYWYRQTLGQGPEFLTYFQNEAQLEKSRLLSDRFSAERPKGSFSTLEIQRTEQGDSAMYLCASSSLRDTVNEKLFFGSGTQLSVL.

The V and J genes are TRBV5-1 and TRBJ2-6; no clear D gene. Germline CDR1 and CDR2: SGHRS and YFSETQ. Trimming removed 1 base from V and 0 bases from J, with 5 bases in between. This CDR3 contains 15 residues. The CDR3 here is CASSLQYSGANVLTF. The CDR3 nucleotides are TGCGCCAGCAGCTTGCAGTACTCTGGGGCCAACGTCCTGACTTTC.

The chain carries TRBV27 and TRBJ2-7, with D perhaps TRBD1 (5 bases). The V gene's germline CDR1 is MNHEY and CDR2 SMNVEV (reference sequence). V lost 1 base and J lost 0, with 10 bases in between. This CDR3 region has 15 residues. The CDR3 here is CASSLYRGSSYEQYF. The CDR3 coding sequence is TGTGCCAGCAGTTTATATAGGGGCAGCTCCTACGAGCAGTACTTC.

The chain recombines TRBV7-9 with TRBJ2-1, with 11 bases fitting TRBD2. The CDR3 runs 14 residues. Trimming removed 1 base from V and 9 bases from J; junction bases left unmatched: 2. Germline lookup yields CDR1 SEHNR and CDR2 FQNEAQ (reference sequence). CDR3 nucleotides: TGTGCCAGCAGCTTAGTCGGGACTAGCGGTGAGCAGTTCTTC. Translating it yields CASSLVGTSGEQFF.

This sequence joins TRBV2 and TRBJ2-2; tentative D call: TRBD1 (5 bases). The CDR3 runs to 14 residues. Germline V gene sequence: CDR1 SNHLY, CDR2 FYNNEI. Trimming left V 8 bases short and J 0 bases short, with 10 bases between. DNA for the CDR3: TGTGCCAGCTTGGCGACAGCGAACACCGGGGAGCTGTTTTTT. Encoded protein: CASLATANTGELFF.

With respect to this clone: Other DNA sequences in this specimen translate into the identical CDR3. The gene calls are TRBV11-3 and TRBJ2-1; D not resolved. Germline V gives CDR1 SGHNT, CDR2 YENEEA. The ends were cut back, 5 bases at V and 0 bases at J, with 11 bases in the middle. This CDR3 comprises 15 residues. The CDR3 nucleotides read TGTGCCAGCAGCCCCAGCCGTAGCTCCTACAATGAGCAGTTCTTC. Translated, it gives CASSPSRSSYNEQFF.

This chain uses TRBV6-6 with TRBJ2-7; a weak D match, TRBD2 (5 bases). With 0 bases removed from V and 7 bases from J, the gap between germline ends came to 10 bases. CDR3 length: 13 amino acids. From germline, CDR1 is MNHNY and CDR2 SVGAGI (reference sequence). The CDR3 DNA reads TGTGCCAGCAGTTACTCGACCGGGAAGGAGCAGTACTTC. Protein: CASSYSTGKEQYF.

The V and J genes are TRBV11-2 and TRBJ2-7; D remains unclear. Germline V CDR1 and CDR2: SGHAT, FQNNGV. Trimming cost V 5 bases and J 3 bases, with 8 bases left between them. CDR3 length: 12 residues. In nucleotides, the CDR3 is TGTGCCAGCAGCGGTGAGAACTACGAGCAGTACTTC. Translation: CASSGENYEQYF.

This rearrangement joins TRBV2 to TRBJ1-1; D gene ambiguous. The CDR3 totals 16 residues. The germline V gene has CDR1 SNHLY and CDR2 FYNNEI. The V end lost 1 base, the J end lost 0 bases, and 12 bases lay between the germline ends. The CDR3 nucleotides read TGTGCCAGCAGTGAAGGGTTGGAGGTTATGAACACTGAAGCTTTCTTT. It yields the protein CASSEGLEVMNTEAFF.

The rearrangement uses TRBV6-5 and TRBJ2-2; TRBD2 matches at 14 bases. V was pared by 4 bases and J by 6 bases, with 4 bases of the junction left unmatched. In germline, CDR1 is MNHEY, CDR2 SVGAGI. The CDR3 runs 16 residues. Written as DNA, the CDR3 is TGTGCCAGCAGTTCCGGACTAGCGGGAGGTGCCGGGGAGCTGTTTTTT. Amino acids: CASSSGLAGGAGELFF.

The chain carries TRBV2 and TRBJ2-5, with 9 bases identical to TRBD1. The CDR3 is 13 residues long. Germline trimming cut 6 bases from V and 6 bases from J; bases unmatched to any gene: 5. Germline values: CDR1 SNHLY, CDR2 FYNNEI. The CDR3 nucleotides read TGTGCCAGCAGCCCGGACAGGGGCCAGACCCAGTACTTC. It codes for CASSPDRGQTQYF.